This T cell receptor beta chain was retrieved from a study of shared clonotypes between healthy human individuals. Turning to the study itself: Used for every donor were three CD4 naive, three CD4 memory, two CD8 naive and one CD8 memory plate. Study-level results: A handful of donors shared 4.5% to 6.5% of their naive CD4 clonotypes.

This clone occurred once. The antigen remains unidentified. Relative to the germline gene, one junction end is altered; a read error may explain this. Genomic DNA (from each subset) was split evenly across several immunoSEQ plates. Clones were read by immunoSEQ multiplex PCR, and TCRdb kept only the in-frame ones, dropping some. The sample yields about 2 million clones, roughly 95% seen once. Per germline, CDR1 MGHRA and CDR2 YSYEKL. This CDR3 spans 13 amino acids. The chain joins TRBV4-1 to TRBJ2-1; 7 nucleotides match TRBD1. The TCR was taken from a man between 18 and 35 years old in good health. The sequenced sample consisted of naive CD4+ T cells sorted from blood. The subset was: CD45RA+ positively selected. This chain's CDR3 is CASSQEVGGNRIF. CDR3 nucleotides: TGCGCCAGCAGCCAAGAAGTAGGGGGCAATCGGATCTTC.